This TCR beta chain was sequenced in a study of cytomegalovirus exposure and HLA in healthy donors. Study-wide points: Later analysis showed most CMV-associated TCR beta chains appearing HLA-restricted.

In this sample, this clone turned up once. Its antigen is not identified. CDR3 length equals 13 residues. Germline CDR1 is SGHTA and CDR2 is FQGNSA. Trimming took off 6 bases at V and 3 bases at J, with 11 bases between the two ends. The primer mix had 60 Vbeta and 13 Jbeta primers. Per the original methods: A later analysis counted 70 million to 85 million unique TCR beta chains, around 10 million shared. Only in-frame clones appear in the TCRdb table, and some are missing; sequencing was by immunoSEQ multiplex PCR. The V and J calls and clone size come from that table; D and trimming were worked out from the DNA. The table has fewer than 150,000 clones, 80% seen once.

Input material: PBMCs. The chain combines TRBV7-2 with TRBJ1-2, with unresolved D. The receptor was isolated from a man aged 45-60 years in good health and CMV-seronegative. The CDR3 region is CASREQNYYGYTF. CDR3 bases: TGTGCCAGCAGGGAACAGAACTACTATGGCTACACCTTC.